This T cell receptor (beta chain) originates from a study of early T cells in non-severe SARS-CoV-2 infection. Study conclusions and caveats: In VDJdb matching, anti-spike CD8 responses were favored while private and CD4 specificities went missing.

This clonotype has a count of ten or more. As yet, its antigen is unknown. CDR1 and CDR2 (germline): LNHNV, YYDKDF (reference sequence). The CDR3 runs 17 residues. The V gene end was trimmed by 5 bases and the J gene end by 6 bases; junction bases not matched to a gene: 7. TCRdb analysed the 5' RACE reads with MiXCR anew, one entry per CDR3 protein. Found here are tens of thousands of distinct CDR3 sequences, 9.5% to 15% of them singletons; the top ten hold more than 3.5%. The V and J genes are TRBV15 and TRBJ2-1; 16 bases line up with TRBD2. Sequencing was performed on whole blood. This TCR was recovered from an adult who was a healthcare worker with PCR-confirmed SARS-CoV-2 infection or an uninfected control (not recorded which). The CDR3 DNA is TGTGCCACCAGCCGGGGACTAGCGGGAGGGCGAAGCAATGAGCAGTTCTTC. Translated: CATSRGLAGGRSNEQFF.